The 5 T cell receptor beta chains below were found in one sample sequenced in a study of OX40 agonist ivuxolimab in advanced cancers. Using immunoSEQ multiplex PCR, the repertoire was profiled, and TCRdb retains in-frame clones only, with some absent. The repertoire includes approximately 120,000 clones, about nine tenths of them detected once, and 0.7% to 0.85% sits in the top ten. Sequenced material: CD4+ or CD8+ T cells sorted from blood, taken in a trial of the OX40 agonist ivuxolimab. The source of these receptors is an adult with an advanced solid tumor such as melanoma, head and neck, liver or kidney cancer.

A remark on this clone: Germline and junction disagree at one end, which may indicate a read error. The CDR3 is CASNFSGGGCNQPQHF. The CDR3 nucleotides are TGTGCTAGCAACTTTTCAGGGGGAGGGTGCAATCAGCCCCAGCATTTT. The chain has TRBV7-7 and TRBJ1-5; 7 bases are shared with TRBD1. Germline loops: CDR1 SSHAT, CDR2 FNYEAQ (reference sequence). This CDR3 comprises 16 residues.

This chain links TRBV11-2 with TRBJ2-4; 8 positions agree with TRBD2. Per the germline V gene, CDR1 is SGHAT and CDR2 is FQNNGV. There are 14 residues in the CDR3. After removal of 5 bases from V and 8 bases from J, the junction contained 8 bases not matched to a gene. The CDR3 nucleotides read TGTGCCAGCAGCGCCCTATTTAGCGGGGACATTCAGTACTTC. It encodes CASSALFSGDIQYF.

The CDR3 region is CASSPRDSGNQPQHF. CDR3 in DNA: TGTGCCAGCAGCCCCCGGGACTCTGGGAATCAGCCCCAGCATTTT. The rearrangement joins TRBV5-6 to TRBJ1-5; possibly TRBD1 for D (5 bases). The germline V and J ends were trimmed by 4 bases and 4 bases, with 15 bases remaining between them. Germline V gives CDR1 SGHDT, CDR2 YYEEEE. The CDR3 extends over 15 amino acids.

V and J are TRBV6-5 and TRBJ1-2, with TRBD1 identical over 9 bases. V gave up 2 bases and J gave up 3 bases; unmatched junction bases: 7. CDR1 and CDR2 from the germline V gene are MNHEY and SVGAGI. The CDR3 is 16 residues long. CDR3 bases: TGTGCCAGCAGTTACAAGGGGACAGGGAGAGACTATGGCTACACCTTC. Translated: CASSYKGTGRDYGYTF.

The V call is TRBV7-3, the J call TRBJ2-3; 11 nucleotides match TRBD2. Looked up from germline, CDR1 is SGHTA and CDR2 is FQGTGA. The CDR3 is 16 residues long. After removal of 2 bases from V and 3 bases from J, the junction contained 4 bases not matched to a gene. The CDR3 is CASSLGLAGGTDTQYF. CDR3 nucleotides: TGTGCCAGCAGCTTAGGGCTAGCGGGAGGAACAGATACGCAGTATTTT.